This T cell receptor (beta chain) was recorded in a study of T-cell reconstitution after alpha-beta-depleted transplantation in children. Study-wide results and limits: T-cell numbers and diversity one year post-transplant derived largely from freshly generated T cells. High day-60 TCRbeta diversity in some patients came from surviving recipient T cells and thymic progenitors.

As it was prepared, the TCRbeta library received unique molecular identifiers. TCRdb re-called the PCR reads through MiXCR, storing one row per CDR3 protein. The sample shows 540,000 or so distinct CDR3 sequences, around 23% of them seen only once. This clonotype was observed a few times. Its specificity is not known. V was shortened by 2 bases and J by 0 bases, with 11 bases between the two germline ends. There are 15 residues in the CDR3. Germline CDR1 DFQATT, CDR2 SNEGSKA (reference sequence). This TCR came from a boy under two years old who had a stem cell transplant for acute myeloid leukemia, so the T cells may come from the graft donor. The starting material was PBMCs, mostly from graft donor cells, obtained 360 days after TCRalphabeta/CD19-depleted stem cell transplant. The chain couples TRBV20-1 to TRBJ2-1, with D unclear. CDR3 sequence: CSARRVTSSYNEQFF. The CDR3 DNA sequence: TGCAGTGCTAGAAGGGTTACCAGCTCCTACAATGAGCAGTTCTTC.